Below, one T cell receptor beta chain is given with its context. Germline values: CDR1 SGDLS, CDR2 YYNGEE. V was clipped by 1 base and J by 6 bases, with 17 bases between them. CDR3 size: 15 residues. Source study methods: Amplifying reference gene primers gave estimates of nucleated cell counts. Data came from immunoSEQ multiplex PCR; TCRdb stores just in-frame clones and leaves some out. V and J calls plus clone size are reproduced from that table; the DNA served to infer D and trimming. The sample yields 100,000 or so clones, about 87% seen once. This entry comes from a study of blood T cell repertoires in COVID-19. Study in general: COVID-19 samples, acute and convalescent, were from the United States, Italy and Spain. PBMCs, B-cell-depleted T cells, or T cells were the source of the cDNA or gDNA that made up the material.

Source material: peripheral blood. The TCR was taken from a woman aged 25 to 39 with acute or convalescent COVID-19. This chain links TRBV9 with TRBJ2-7; perhaps TRBD2 as D (8 bases). CDR3 loop: CASSVWDSRGGEQYF. CDR3 nucleotides: TGTGCCAGCAGCGTATGGGACAGCCGGGGGGGCGAGCAGTACTTC. Full variable domain (outside the CDR3, taken from reference TRBV9 and TRBJ2-7): DSGVTQTPKHLITATGQRVTLRCSPRSGDLSVYWYQQSLDQGLQFLIQYYNGEERAKGNILERFSAQQFPDLHSELNLSSLELGDSALYFCASSVWDSRGGEQYFGPGTRLTVT.